The following is a T cell receptor beta chain sequence with its context. Its target is unknown. Over chemoradiotherapy, repertoires were sampled more than once. This table comes from immunoSEQ multiplex PCR, and its TCRdb copy is limited to in-frame clones, with some not included. The sample shows about 13,000 clones, about 85% of them seen only once. The CDR3 consists of 13 residues. The germline V gene encodes CDR1 GTSNPN and CDR2 SVGIG (reference sequence). V lost 3 bases and J lost 8, with 14 bases in between. The data were taken from a study of chemoradiotherapy in HPV16-positive cancers. Study observations and caveats: The functional HPV-specific definition rests on just two HPV16-positive patients. Non-HPV-specific T cells did not expand in tumors during treatment, whereas candidate HPV-specific clones and E7-related motifs did. HPV-responsive T-cell expansion during chemoradiotherapy was linked to improved recurrence-free survival in HPV16-positive patients.

This clonotype was sampled from a human donor with HPV-associated anogenital cancer. The sample in question was blood, obtained from a patient who underwent chemoradiotherapy. The V and J genes are TRBV30 and TRBJ1-5; D is possibly TRBD1 (5 bases). In nucleotides, the CDR3 is TGTGCCTGGAGCGTGGGGGGGAGGGAGCCCCAGCATTTT. It codes for CAWSVGGREPQHF. The complete variable domain, with remaining parts taken from reference TRBV30 and TRBJ1-5, reads SQTIHQWPATLVQPVGSPLSLECTVEGTSNPNLYWYRQAAGRGLQLLFYSVGIGQISSEVPQNLSASRPQDRQFILSSKKLLLSDSGFYLCAWSVGGREPQHFGDGTRLSIL.